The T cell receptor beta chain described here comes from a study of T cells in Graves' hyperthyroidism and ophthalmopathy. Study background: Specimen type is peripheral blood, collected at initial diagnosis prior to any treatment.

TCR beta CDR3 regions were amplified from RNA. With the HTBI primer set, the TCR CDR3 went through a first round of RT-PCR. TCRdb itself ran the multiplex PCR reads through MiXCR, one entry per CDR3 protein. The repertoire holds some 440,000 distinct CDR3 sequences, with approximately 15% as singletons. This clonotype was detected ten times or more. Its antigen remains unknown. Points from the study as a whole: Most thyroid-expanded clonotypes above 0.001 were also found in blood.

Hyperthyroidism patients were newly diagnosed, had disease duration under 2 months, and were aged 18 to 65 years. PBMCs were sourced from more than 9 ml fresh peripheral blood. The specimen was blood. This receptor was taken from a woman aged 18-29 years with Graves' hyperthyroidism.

CDR3 residues: CASSPMEVSYEQYF. The CDR3 DNA reads as TGTGCCAGCAGTCCTATGGAGGTGTCCTACGAGCAGTACTTC. The rearrangement links TRBV6-1 to TRBJ2-7; D might be TRBD2 (5 bases). V shed 5 bases and J shed 1 base, with 12 bases lying between them. The CDR3 totals 14 residues. Germline V gives CDR1 MNHNS, CDR2 SASEGT.